Described below is a single T cell receptor (beta chain) sequence and its context. Its target is unknown. From blood CD8+ and CD4+ T cells, TCR beta sequences were generated. FACS was used to enrich TEMRA cells, whereas the CD8+ and CD4+ T cells were obtained by negative isolation. This sample was included in a study of CD8 T cells in Susac syndrome. Whole-study results and caveats: The study conceded that its TCR sequencing and HLA analysis involved relatively few individuals.

Random-hexamer reverse transcription was applied to roughly 0.5 to 1 ug RNA. The method of amplification for TCR beta CDR3 was immunoSEQ multiplex PCR, covering 54 Vbeta and 13 Jbeta. A single record per CDR3 protein comes from TCRdb applying MiXCR to the immunoSEQ multiplex PCR reads. This sample has roughly 200,000 distinct CDR3 sequences; roughly 95% occur once, and the top ten carry 0.093%. CDR1 is SGHVS, CDR2 FQNEAQ, per germline. Trimming cost V 7 bases and J 7 bases, with 16 bases left between them. This CDR3 is 14 amino acids long. The V gene is TRBV7-8, the J gene TRBJ2-2; perhaps TRBD1 as D (5 bases). Specimen: CD4+ T cells from PBMCs. This TCR came from a human donor with multiple sclerosis. DNA for the CDR3: TGTGCCAGCACCTCTTTTGGGGCCGGCGGGGAGCTGTTTTTT. It encodes CASTSFGAGGELFF.